The entry below describes one T cell receptor beta chain. Methods used by the authors: Amplification of reference gene primers was used by the study to estimate nucleated cell counts. The data were produced by immunoSEQ multiplex PCR, yet TCRdb's version contains in-frame clones alone and is incomplete. The V and J calls and clone size are taken from that table; D and trimming were inferred from the DNA. The sample consists of about 430,000 clones, approximately 91% of them appearing once. This sample stems from a study of blood T cell repertoires in COVID-19. In the study overall: The United States, Italy and Spain supplied acute and convalescent COVID-19 samples.

Participants were aged about 18 to 100 years from about 25 US areas. Participants reported their clinical history, and cohort assignment relied on those reports. The germline gives CDR1 MNHEY, CDR2 SVGAGI. Losses at the gene ends were 2 bases for V and 4 bases for J; bases not matched to a gene: 7. This CDR3 contains 16 residues. The sequenced sample was PBMCs or T cells enriched from blood (not recorded which). This TCR came from a woman younger than 35 who had been exposed to COVID-19. The chain uses TRBV6-5 and TRBJ2-5, with TRBD2 matching over 10 bases. The CDR3 region has the DNA TGTGCCAGCAGTTACCGTCTAGCGGGAGTTGGAGAGACCCAGTACTTC. It codes for CASSYRLAGVGETQYF.